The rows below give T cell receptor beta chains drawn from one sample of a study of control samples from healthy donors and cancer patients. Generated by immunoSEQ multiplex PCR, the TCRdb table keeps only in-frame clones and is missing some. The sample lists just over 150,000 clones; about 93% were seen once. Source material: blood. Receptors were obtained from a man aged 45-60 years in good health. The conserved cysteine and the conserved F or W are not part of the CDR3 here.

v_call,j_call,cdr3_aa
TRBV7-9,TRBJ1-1,ASSLDTRGTEAF
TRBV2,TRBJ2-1,AIMMDRGPDEQF
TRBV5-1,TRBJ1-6,ASSLAPTGDSPLH
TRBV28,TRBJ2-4,ASTTTGQGNIQY
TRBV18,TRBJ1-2,ASSPPLKGAKDGYT
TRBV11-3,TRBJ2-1,ASSPGVGGPNEQF
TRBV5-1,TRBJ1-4,ASSLVSGNEKLF
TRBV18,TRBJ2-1,ASSDSVSSYNEQF
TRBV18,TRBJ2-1,ASGIEQPGEQF
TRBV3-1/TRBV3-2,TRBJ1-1,ASSQYPGQGLNTEAF
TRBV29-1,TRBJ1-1,SVVRGANTEAF
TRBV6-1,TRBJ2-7,ASSDGVAYEQY
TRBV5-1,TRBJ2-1,ASSLAGIPAYNEQF
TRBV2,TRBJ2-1,ASMKGTSGSHEQF
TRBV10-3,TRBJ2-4,AISERDRQYNIQY
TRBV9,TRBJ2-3,ASSVGGRGTDTQY
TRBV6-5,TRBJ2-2,ASSYQHGAGELF
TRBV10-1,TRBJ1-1,ASRDGVGTEAF
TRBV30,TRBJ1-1,AWAYRDRGSWGTEAF
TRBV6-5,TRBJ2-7,ASSRQGLAGYQY
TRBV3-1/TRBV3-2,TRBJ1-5,ASSQDSGPRRPQH
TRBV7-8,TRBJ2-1,ASSPPLIAGAYNEQF
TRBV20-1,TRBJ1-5,SASHIYSNQPQH
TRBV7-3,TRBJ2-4,ASSLSPVDIQY
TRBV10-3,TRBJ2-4,AISDQLGIQY
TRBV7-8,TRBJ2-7,ASSPHDEQY
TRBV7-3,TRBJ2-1,ASSLIGTSGNNEQF
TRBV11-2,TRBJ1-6,ASSLDRNSPLH
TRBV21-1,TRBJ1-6,ASNKVKGQAYNSPLH
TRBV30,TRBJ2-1,AWSRVAGWNEQF
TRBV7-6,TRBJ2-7,ASSLASQVGEQY
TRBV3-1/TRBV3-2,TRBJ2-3,ASSRTSGSFTDTQY
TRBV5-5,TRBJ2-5,ASSLAPSGTGQETQY
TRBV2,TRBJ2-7,ASSKEQY
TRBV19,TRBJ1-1,ASSSGTGLTEAF
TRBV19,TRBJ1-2,ASSPGPNYGYT
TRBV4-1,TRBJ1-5,ASSQDLVGGTNQPQH
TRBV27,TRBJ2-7,ATQGRGPSESYEQY
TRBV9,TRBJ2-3,ASSVGTSGRARDTQY
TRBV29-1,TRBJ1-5,SVGGANQPQH
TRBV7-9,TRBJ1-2,ASSPGQGLNYGYT
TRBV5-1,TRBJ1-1,ASSSQGGTEAF
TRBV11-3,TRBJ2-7,ASSERGYEQY
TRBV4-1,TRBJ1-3,ASSQGGGTGNTIY
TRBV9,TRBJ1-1,ASSTRQGLNTEAF
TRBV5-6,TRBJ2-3,ASSLALGGGTDTQY
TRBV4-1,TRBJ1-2,ASSQGGQGDYGYT
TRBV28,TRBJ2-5,ASSLYSGVRY
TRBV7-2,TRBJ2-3,ASSLMGARTDTQY
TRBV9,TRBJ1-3,ASSEGVINTIY
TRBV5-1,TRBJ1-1,ASSRDWNTEAF
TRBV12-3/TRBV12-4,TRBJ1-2,ASRLLTSYT
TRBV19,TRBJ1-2,ASIDRAGYGYT
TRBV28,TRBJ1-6,ASRSSGSYNSPLH
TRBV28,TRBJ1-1,ASSSRNTEAF
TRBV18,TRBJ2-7,ASSPGFSGSLTYEQY
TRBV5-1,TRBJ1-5,ASSLFAGGNQPQH